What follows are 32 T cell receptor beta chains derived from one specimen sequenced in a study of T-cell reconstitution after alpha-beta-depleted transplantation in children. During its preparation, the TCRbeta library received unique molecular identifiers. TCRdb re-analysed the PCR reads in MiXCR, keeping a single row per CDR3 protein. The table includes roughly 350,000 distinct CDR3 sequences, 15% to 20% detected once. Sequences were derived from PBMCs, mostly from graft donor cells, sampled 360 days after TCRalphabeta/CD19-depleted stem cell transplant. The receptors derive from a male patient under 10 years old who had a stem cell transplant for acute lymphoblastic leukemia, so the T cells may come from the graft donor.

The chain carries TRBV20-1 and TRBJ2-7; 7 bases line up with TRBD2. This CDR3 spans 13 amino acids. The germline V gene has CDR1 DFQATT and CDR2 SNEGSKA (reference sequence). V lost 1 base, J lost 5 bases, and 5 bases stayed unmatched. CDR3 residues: CSARVAGDHEQYF. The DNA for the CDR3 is TGCAGTGCTAGAGTCGCGGGAGACCACGAGCAGTACTTC.

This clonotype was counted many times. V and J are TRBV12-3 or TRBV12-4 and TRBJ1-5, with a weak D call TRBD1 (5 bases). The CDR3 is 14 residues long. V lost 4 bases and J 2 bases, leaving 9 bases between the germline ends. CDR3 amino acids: CASSSGWGNQPQHF. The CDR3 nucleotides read TGTGCCAGCAGTTCAGGGTGGGGCAATCAGCCCCAGCATTTT.

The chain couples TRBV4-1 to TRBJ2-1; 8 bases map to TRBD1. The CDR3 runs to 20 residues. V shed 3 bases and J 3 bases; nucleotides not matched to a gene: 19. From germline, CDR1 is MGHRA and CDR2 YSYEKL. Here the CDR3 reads CASSQTRTGFVFLGYNEQFF. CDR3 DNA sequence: TGCGCCAGCAGCCAGACTCGGACAGGGTTTGTTTTCTTAGGCTACAATGAGCAGTTCTTC.

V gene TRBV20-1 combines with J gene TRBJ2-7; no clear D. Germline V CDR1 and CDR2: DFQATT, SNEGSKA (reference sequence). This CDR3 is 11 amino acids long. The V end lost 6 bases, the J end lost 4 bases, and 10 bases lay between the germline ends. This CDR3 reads CSANDDYEQYF. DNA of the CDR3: TGCAGTGCAAACGACGATTACGAGCAGTACTTC.

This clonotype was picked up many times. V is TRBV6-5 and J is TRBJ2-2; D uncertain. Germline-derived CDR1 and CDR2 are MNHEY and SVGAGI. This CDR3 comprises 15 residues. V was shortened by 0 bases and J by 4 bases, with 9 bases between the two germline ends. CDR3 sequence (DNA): TGTGCCAGCAGTTACTCGAACTACCTCACCGGGGAGCTGTTTTTT. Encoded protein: CASSYSNYLTGELFF.

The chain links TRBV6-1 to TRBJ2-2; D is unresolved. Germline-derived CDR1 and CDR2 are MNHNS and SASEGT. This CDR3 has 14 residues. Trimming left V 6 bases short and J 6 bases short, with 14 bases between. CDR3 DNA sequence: TGTGCCAGCAGATCAAAGGGCGGTGCCGGGGAGCTGTTTTTT. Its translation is CASRSKGGAGELFF.

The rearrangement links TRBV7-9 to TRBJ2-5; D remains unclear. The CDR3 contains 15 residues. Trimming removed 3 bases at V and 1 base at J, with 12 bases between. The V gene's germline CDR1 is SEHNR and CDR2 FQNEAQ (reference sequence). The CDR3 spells CASSFGSPLQETQYF. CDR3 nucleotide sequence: TGTGCCAGCAGCTTTGGGTCCCCTCTCCAAGAGACCCAGTACTTC.

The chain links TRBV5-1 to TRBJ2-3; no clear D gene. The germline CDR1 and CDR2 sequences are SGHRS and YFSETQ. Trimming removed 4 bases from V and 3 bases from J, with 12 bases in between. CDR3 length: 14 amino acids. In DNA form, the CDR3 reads TGCGCCAGCAGCCGCGACACACTGACAGATACGCAGTATTTT. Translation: CASSRDTLTDTQYF.

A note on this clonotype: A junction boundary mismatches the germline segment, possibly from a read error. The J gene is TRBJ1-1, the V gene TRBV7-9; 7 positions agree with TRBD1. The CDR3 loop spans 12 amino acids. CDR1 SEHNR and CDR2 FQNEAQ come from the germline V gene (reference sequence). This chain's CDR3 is CASSLGGTEGFF. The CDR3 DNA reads TGTGCCAGCAGCTTAGGGGGGACAGAAGGTTTCTTT. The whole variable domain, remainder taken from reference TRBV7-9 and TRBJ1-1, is DTGVSQNPRHKITKRGQNVTFRCDPISEHNRLYWYRQTLGQGPEFLTYFQNEAQLEKSRLLSDRFSAERPKGSFSTLEIQRTEQGDSAMYLCASSLGGTEGFFGQGTRLTVV.

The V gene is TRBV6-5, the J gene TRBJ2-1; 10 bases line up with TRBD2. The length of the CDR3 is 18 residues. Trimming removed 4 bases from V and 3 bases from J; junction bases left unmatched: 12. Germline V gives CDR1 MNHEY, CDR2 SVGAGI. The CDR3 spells CASSSTSGSLRGYNEQFF. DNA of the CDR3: TGTGCCAGCAGTTCGACTAGCGGGTCCCTCAGGGGCTACAATGAGCAGTTCTTC.

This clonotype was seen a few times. This CDR3 reads CASSLLVRPETQYF. The CDR3 coding sequence is TGTGCCAGCAGTTTATTGGTACGACCGGAGACCCAGTACTTC. V and J are TRBV28 and TRBJ2-5, with D unresolved. Looked up from germline, CDR1 is MDHEN and CDR2 is SYDVKM. The CDR3 totals 14 residues. The germline V and J ends were trimmed by 1 base and 5 bases, with 11 bases remaining between them.

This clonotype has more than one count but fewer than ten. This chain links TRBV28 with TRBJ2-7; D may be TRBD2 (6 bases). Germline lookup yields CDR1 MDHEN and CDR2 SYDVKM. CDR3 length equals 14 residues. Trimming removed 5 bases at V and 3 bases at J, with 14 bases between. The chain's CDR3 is CASSRSGELYEQYF. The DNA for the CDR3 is TGTGCCAGCAGTAGGTCGGGGGAACTCTACGAGCAGTACTTC.

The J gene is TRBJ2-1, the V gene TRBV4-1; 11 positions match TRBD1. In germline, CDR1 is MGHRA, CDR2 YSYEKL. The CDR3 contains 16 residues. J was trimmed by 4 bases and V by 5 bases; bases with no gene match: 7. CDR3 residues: CASSEGDRGVYNEQFF. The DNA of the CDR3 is TGCGCCAGCAGCGAAGGGGACAGGGGGGTATACAATGAGCAGTTCTTC.

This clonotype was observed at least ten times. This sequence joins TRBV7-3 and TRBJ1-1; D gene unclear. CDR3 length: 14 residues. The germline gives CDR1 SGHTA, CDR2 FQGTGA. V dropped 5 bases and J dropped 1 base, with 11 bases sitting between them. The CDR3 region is CASSRGGRNTEAFF. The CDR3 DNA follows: TGTGCCAGCAGCCGTGGTGGGAGGAACACTGAAGCTTTCTTT.

CDR3 protein: CASSLSPALGGHRAGNEQFF. The CDR3 DNA reads as TGTGCCAGCAGTTTGTCCCCGGCCCTCGGAGGTCATAGAGCAGGCAATGAGCAGTTCTTC. The gene calls are TRBV12-3 or TRBV12-4 and TRBJ2-1; tentative D call: TRBD2 (5 bases). Trimming pared 3 bases from V and 6 bases from J, leaving 30 bases between. CDR3 size: 20 residues.

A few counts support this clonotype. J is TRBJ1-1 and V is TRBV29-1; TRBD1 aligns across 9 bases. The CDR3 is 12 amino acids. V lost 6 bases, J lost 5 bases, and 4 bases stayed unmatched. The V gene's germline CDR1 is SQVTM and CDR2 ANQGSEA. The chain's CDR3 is CSVGGTGTEAFF. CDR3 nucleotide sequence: TGCAGCGTCGGGGGGACAGGGACTGAAGCTTTCTTT. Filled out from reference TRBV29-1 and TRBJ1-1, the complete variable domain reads SAVISQKPSRDICQRGTSLTIQCQVDSQVTMMFWYRQQPGQSLTLIATANQGSEATYESGFVIDKFPISRPNLTFSTLTVSNMSPEDSSIYLCSVGGTGTEAFFGQGTRLTVV.

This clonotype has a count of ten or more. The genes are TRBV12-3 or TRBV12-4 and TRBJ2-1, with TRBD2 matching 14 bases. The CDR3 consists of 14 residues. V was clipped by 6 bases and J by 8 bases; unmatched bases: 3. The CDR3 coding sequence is TGTGCCAGCAGCCGACTAGCGGGAGGGGATGAGCAGTTCTTC. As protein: CASSRLAGGDEQFF.

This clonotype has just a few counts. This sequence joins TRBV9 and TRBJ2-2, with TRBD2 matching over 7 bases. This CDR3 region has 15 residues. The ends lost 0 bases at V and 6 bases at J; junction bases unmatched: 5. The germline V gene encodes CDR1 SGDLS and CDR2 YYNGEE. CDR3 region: CASSVGRLASGELFF. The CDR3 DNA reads TGTGCCAGCAGCGTAGGGAGACTAGCCTCCGGGGAGCTGTTTTTT. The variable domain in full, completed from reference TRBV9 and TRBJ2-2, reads DSGVTQTPKHLITATGQRVTLRCSPRSGDLSVYWYQQSLDQGLQFLIQYYNGEERAKGNILERFSAQQFPDLHSELNLSSLELGDSALYFCASSVGRLASGELFFGEGSRLTVL.

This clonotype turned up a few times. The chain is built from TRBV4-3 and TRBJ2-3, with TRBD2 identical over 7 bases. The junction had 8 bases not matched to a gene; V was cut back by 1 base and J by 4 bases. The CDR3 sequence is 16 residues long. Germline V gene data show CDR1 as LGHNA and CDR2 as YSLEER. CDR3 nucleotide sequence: TGCGCCAGCAGCCAAGGAAAAGGGAGGGGAGCAGATACGCAGTATTTT. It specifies CASSQGKGRGADTQYF.

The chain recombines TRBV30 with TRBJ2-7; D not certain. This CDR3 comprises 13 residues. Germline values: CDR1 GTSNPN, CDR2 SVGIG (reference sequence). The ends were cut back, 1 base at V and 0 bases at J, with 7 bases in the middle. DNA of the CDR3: TGTGCCTGGAGTGGCGGCGACTCCTACGAGCAGTACTTC. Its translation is CAWSGGDSYEQYF.

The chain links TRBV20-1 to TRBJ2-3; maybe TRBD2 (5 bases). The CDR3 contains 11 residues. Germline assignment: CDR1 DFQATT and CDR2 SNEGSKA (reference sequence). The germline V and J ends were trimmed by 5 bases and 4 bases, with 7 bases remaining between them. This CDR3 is CSALLADTQYF. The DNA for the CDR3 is TGCAGTGCTTTACTAGCAGATACGCAGTATTTT.

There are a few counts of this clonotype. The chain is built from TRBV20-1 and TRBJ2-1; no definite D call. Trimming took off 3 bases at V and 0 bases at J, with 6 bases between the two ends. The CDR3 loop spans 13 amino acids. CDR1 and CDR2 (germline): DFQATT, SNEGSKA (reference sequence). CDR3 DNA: TGCAGTGCTAGTCAAAGCTCCTACAATGAGCAGTTCTTC. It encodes CSASQSSYNEQFF.

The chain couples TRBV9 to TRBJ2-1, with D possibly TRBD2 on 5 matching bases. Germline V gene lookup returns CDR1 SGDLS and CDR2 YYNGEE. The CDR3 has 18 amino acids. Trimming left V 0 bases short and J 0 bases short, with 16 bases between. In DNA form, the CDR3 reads TGTGCCAGCAGCGTAGGGTACGACTATCAGAGCTCCTACAATGAGCAGTTCTTC. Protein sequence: CASSVGYDYQSSYNEQFF. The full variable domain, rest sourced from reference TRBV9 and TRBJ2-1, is DSGVTQTPKHLITATGQRVTLRCSPRSGDLSVYWYQQSLDQGLQFLIQYYNGEERAKGNILERFSAQQFPDLHSELNLSSLELGDSALYFCASSVGYDYQSSYNEQFFGPGTRLTVL.

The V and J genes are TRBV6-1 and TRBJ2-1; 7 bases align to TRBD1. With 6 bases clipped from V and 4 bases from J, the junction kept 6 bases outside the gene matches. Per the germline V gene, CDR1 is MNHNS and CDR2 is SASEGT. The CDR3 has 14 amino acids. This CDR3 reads CASRPDRTYNEQFF. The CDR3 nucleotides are TGTGCCAGCAGACCGGACAGGACTTACAATGAGCAGTTCTTC.

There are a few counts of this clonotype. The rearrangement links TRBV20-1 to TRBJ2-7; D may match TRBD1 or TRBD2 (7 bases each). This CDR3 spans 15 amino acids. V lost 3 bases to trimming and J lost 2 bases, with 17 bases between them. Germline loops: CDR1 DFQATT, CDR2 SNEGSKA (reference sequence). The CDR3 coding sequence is TGCAGTGCTAGGGGAGGGGCAGGGGGGGCCTACGAGCAGTACTTC. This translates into CSARGGAGGAYEQYF.

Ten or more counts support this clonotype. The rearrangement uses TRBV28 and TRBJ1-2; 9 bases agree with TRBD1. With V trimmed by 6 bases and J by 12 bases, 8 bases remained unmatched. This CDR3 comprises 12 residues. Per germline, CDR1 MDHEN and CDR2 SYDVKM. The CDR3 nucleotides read TGTGCCAGCAGGTTAGGGACAGGGAGGCACACCTTC. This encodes CASRLGTGRHTF.

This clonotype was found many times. The DNA of the CDR3 is TGTGCCAGCGCAGGGAACACTGAAGCTTTCTTT. Translated: CASAGNTEAFF. V and J are TRBV6-5 and TRBJ1-1; D gene ambiguous. V was pared by 8 bases and J by 1 base, with 5 bases between. This CDR3 region has 11 residues. Germline CDR1 is MNHEY and CDR2 is SVGAGI.

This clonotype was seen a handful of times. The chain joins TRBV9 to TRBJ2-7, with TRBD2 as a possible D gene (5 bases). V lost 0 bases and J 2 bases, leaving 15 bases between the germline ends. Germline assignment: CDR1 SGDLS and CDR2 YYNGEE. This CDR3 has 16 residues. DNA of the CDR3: TGTGCCAGCAGCGTAGCTAGCCCGGCGGCGCCCTACGAGCAGTACTTC. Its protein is CASSVASPAAPYEQYF.

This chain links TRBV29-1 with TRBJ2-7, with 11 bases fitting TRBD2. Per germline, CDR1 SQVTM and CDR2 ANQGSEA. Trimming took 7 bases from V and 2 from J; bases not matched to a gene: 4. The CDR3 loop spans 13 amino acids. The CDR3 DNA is TGCAGCGCATCTAGCGGGAGGACCTACGAGCAGTACTTC. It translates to CSASSGRTYEQYF.

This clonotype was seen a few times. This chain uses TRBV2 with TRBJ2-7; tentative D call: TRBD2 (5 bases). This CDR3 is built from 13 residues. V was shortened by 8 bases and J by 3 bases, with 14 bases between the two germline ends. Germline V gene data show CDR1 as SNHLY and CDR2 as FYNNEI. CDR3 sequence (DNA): TGTGCCAGCGAGCTAGGACTTATCTACGAGCAGTACTTC. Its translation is CASELGLIYEQYF. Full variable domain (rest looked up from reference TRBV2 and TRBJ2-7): EPEVTQTPSHQVTQMGQEVILRCVPISNHLYFYWYRQILGQKVEFLVSFYNNEISEKSEIFDDQFSVERPDGSNFTLKIRSTKLEDSAMYFCASELGLIYEQYFGPGTRLTVT.

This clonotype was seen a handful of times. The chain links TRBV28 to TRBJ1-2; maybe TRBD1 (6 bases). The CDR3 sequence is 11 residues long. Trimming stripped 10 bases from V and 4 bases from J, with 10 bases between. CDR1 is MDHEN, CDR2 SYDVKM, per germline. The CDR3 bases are TGTGCCACCACAGGGCCCTATGGCTACACCTTC. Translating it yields CATTGPYGYTF.

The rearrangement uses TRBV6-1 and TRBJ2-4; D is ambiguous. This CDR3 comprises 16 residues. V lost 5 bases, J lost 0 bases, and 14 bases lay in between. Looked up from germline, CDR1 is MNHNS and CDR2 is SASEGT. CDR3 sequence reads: CASSTSPPAAKNIQYF. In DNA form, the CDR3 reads TGTGCCAGCAGTACCTCCCCTCCGGCAGCCAAAAACATTCAGTACTTC.